This T cell receptor beta chain was observed in a study of OX40 agonist ivuxolimab in advanced cancers. The CDR3 totals 16 residues. The germline V gene encodes CDR1 SEHNR and CDR2 FQNEAQ (reference sequence). The junction had 4 bases not matched to a gene; V was cut back by 0 bases and J by 2 bases. Assay: immunoSEQ multiplex PCR; the TCRdb copy retains only in-frame clones and omits some. This sample carries roughly 62,000 clones, 85% of them seen once, and the ten largest clones take over 3.5%. The chain joins TRBV7-9 to TRBJ2-3; 8 bases are shared with TRBD2. This receptor was identified in an adult with an advanced solid tumor such as melanoma, head and neck, liver or kidney cancer. The starting material was CD4+ or CD8+ T cells sorted from blood, obtained in a trial of the OX40 agonist ivuxolimab. CDR3 nucleotides: TGTGCCAGCAGCTTAGCATTAGCGGGGTCCACAGATACGCAGTATTTT. This sequence encodes CASSLALAGSTDTQYF.